One sample yielded the 26 T cell receptor beta chains listed below, sequenced in a study of blood T cell repertoires in COVID-19. The data were produced by immunoSEQ multiplex PCR, yet TCRdb's version contains in-frame clones alone and is incomplete. This table holds about 180,000 clones, around 86% found once. The sequenced sample was peripheral blood. The receptor source for this set is a woman between 25 and 40 years old with active or convalescent COVID-19.

The chain joins TRBV5-1 to TRBJ1-6; 9 positions agree with TRBD1. The CDR3 is 15 residues long. CDR1 is SGHRS and CDR2 is YFSETQ in the germline V gene. After removal of 4 bases from V and 8 bases from J, the junction contained 7 bases not matched to a gene. As DNA, the CDR3 is TGCGCCAGCAGCATAAGGACAGGGGTTGATTCACCCCTCCACTTT. Its translation: CASSIRTGVDSPLHF.

The gene calls are TRBV5-1 and TRBJ1-4, with 8 positions matching TRBD1. The CDR3 spans 14 residues. Germline assignment: CDR1 SGHRS and CDR2 YFSETQ. V gave up 0 bases and J gave up 6 bases; unmatched junction bases: 1. CDR3 DNA: TGCGCCAGCAGCTTGGACAGGGGGGATGAAAAACTGTTTTTT. It translates to CASSLDRGDEKLFF.

V gene TRBV7-9 combines with J gene TRBJ2-5, with TRBD2 matching 10 bases. The V gene's germline CDR1 is SEHNR and CDR2 FQNEAQ (reference sequence). This CDR3 is 15 amino acids long. V dropped 4 bases and J dropped 5; count of bases not matched to a gene: 7. The CDR3, as DNA: TGTGCCAGCAGCTCTTTAGCGGGAGGCGGGGAGACCCAGTACTTC. Encoded protein: CASSSLAGGGETQYF.

This clone has a handful of counts. The chain has TRBV7-9 and TRBJ2-7; TRBD1 is a possible D gene (7 bases). V shed 8 bases and J shed 9 bases, with 11 bases lying between them. Germline V gene sequence: CDR1 SEHNR, CDR2 FQNEAQ (reference sequence). The CDR3 sequence is 10 residues long. The CDR3 DNA follows: TGTGCCAGCGGAGGGACAGCGCAGTACTTC. Encoded protein: CASGGTAQYF.

The chain has TRBV5-4 and TRBJ1-1; D gene ambiguous. Trimming cost V 1 base and J 1 base, with 8 bases left between them. CDR1 is SGHNT, CDR2 YYREEE, per germline (reference sequence). This CDR3 comprises 14 residues. Written as DNA, the CDR3 is TGTGCCAGCAGCTTGAGCGCATCGAACACTGAAGCTTTCTTT. It encodes CASSLSASNTEAFF.

In this sample, this clone turned up a few times. J is TRBJ1-4 and V is TRBV18; maybe TRBD1 (6 bases). The V gene's germline CDR1 is KGHSH and CDR2 LQKENI. V was cut by 2 bases and J by 8 bases, with 12 bases left in between. The CDR3 has 14 amino acids. The CDR3 DNA reads TGTGCCAGCTCACCAGGGACACAGCAAGAAAAACTGTTTTTT. Amino acid sequence: CASSPGTQQEKLFF. Supplemented by reference TRBV18 and TRBJ1-4, the full variable domain reads NAGVMQNPRHLVRRRGQEARLRCSPMKGHSHVYWYRQLPEEGLKFMVYLQKENIIDESGMPKERFSAEFPKEGPSILRIQQVVRGDSAAYFCASSPGTQQEKLFFGSGTQLSVL.

The chain is built from TRBV2 and TRBJ2-1; 7 bases map to TRBD2. This CDR3 has 12 residues. Trimming cost V 7 bases and J 5 bases; bases outside gene matches: 2. Germline assignment: CDR1 SNHLY and CDR2 FYNNEI. CDR3 nucleotides: TGTGCCAGCACCCGGGGGGACAATGAGCAGTTCTTC. Translation gives CASTRGDNEQFF.

Concerning this clone: Relative to the germline gene, one junction end is altered; a read error may explain this. The chain carries TRBV7-7 and TRBJ2-5; D might be TRBD2 (6 bases). From germline, CDR1 is SSHAT and CDR2 FNYEAQ (reference sequence). CDR3 length: 14 amino acids. The chain's CDR3 is CASSLVAAGETQYF. DNA for the CDR3: TGTGCTAGCAGCTTAGTAGCGGCGGGAGAGACCCAGTACTTC.

The V call is TRBV3-1 (or the pseudogene TRBV3-2), the J call TRBJ2-5, with no clear D. In germline, CDR1 is LGHDT, CDR2 YNNKEL (reference sequence). This CDR3 is 13 amino acids long. With 6 bases removed from V and 5 bases from J, the gap between germline ends came to 13 bases. DNA of the CDR3: TGTGCCAGCAGGAACAACGTGTCGGAGACCCAGTACTTC. As protein: CASRNNVSETQYF.

This chain uses TRBV6-5 with TRBJ1-6; no reliable D call. Germline V gene sequence: CDR1 MNHEY, CDR2 SVGAGI. The V and J ends lost 6 bases and 9 bases respectively, with 15 bases between them. This CDR3 comprises 14 residues. As DNA, the CDR3 is TGTGCCAGCAGCTCCCCGGCCTCAGGTTCACCCCTCCACTTT. It specifies CASSSPASGSPLHF.

The chain employs TRBV29-1 and TRBJ2-7, with D maybe TRBD1 (6 bases). V was trimmed by 3 bases and J by 5 bases, leaving 14 bases between them. This CDR3 comprises 13 residues. CDR1 is SQVTM, CDR2 ANQGSEA, per germline. The CDR3 here is CSVDEQGTHEQYF. In nucleotides, the CDR3 is TGCAGCGTTGATGAACAGGGTACCCACGAGCAGTACTTC.

The CDR3 protein is CASSVEANTEAFF. CDR3 coding DNA: TGTGCCAGCAGTGTCGAGGCGAACACTGAAGCTTTCTTT. V gene TRBV2 combines with J gene TRBJ1-1, with unresolved D. CDR1 and CDR2 (germline): SNHLY, FYNNEI. This CDR3 has 13 amino acids. Trimming took 4 bases from V and 1 from J, leaving 7 bases between them.

The rearrangement joins TRBV5-1 to TRBJ2-2, with D unclear. V was clipped by 2 bases and J by 3 bases, with 11 bases between them. CDR1 and CDR2 from the germline V gene are SGHRS and YFSETQ. The CDR3 length is 15 residues. CDR3: CASSFSQLDTGELFF. DNA of the CDR3: TGCGCCAGCAGCTTTTCACAGCTCGACACCGGGGAGCTGTTTTTT.

As for this clone: Its ends do not fully match the called genes, so a read error is possible. The chain has TRBV7-8 and TRBJ2-7; TRBD2 matches at 9 bases. The CDR3 extends over 13 amino acids. Germline-derived CDR1 and CDR2 are SGHVS and FQNEAQ. CDR3 sequence (DNA): TGTGCCAGCAACTTAGCGGGAGCCTACGAGCAGTACTTC. The encoded protein is CASNLAGAYEQYF.

This clone was observed once. The V gene is TRBV27, the J gene TRBJ1-1, with 9 bases fitting TRBD1. Germline CDR1 reads MNHEY; CDR2 reads SMNVEV (reference sequence). V shed 6 bases and J 0 bases; nucleotides not matched to a gene: 5. The CDR3 consists of 15 residues. In nucleotides, the CDR3 is TGTGCCAGCAGGCTACAGGGGGCACTGAACACTGAAGCTTTCTTT. It is translated as CASRLQGALNTEAFF.

The rearrangement joins TRBV4-1 to TRBJ1-3; possibly TRBD1 for D (6 bases). The germline CDR1 and CDR2 sequences are MGHRA and YSYEKL. The V and J ends lost 1 base and 2 bases respectively, with 12 bases between them. This CDR3 has 16 residues. The CDR3 coding sequence is TGCGCCAGCAGCCAAGGCGGGGGCGAAGCTGGAAACACCATATATTTT. Protein sequence: CASSQGGGEAGNTIYF.

The chain has TRBV13 and TRBJ2-1, with TRBD2 identical over 7 bases. Germline V gene data show CDR1 as PRHDT and CDR2 as FYEKMQ (reference sequence). The CDR3 has 14 amino acids. V gave up 6 bases and J gave up 6 bases; unmatched junction bases: 8. The CDR3 bases are TGTGCCAGCAGTGTCCCCAGCGGGGTCAATGAGCAGTTCTTC. This translates into CASSVPSGVNEQFF.

The chain carries TRBV7-9 and TRBJ2-5; TRBD1 is a possible D gene (5 bases). CDR3 length: 14 residues. V gave up 4 bases and J gave up 0 bases, with 9 bases separating them. Germline CDR1 reads SEHNR; CDR2 reads FQNEAQ (reference sequence). This chain's CDR3 is CASSSPGNQETQYF. The CDR3 DNA sequence: TGTGCCAGCAGCTCCCCAGGGAACCAAGAGACCCAGTACTTC.

For the CDR3, the DNA is TGTGCCAGCATACCGACAGGGGGCAATCAGCCCCAGCATTTT. Translation gives CASIPTGGNQPQHF. The rearrangement links TRBV6-5 to TRBJ1-5; 8 nucleotides line up with TRBD1. V dropped 7 bases and J dropped 2; count of bases not matched to a gene: 4. The CDR3 is 14 residues long. Germline CDR1 and CDR2: MNHEY and SVGAGI.

V is TRBV5-1 and J is TRBJ2-2; 7 positions match TRBD1. Losses at the gene ends were 0 bases for V and 0 bases for J; bases not matched to a gene: 11. Looked up from germline, CDR1 is SGHRS and CDR2 is YFSETQ. This CDR3 has 19 amino acids. The CDR3 DNA reads as TGCGCCAGCAGCTTGGCCAACGGACAGGCCCTCGCGAACACCGGGGAGCTGTTTTTT. It encodes CASSLANGQALANTGELFF.

This rearrangement joins TRBV28 to TRBJ2-4, with D perhaps matching TRBD2 (5 bases). This CDR3 is 18 amino acids long. The V gene's germline CDR1 is MDHEN and CDR2 SYDVKM. V gave up 7 bases and J gave up 0 bases, with 22 bases separating them. CDR3 nucleotides: TGTGCCAGCACTCGACGCCGCACTCTACTAGAAGCCAAAAACATTCAGTACTTC. It encodes CASTRRRTLLEAKNIQYF.

V gene TRBV5-4 combines with J gene TRBJ2-7; 10 bases agree with TRBD2. Germline-derived CDR1 and CDR2 are SGHNT and YYREEE (reference sequence). This CDR3 has 15 amino acids. Unmatched junction bases numbered 5, after V lost 4 bases and J lost 1 base. The CDR3 here is CASSGSSGGSYEQYF. The DNA for the CDR3 is TGTGCCAGCAGCGGCTCTAGCGGGGGTTCCTACGAGCAGTACTTC.

The chain couples TRBV6-5 to TRBJ2-7; 7 nucleotides line up with TRBD1. CDR1 is MNHEY, CDR2 SVGAGI, per germline. Trimming at V came to 4 bases and at J to 1 base, leaving 7 bases not matched to a gene. The CDR3 has 15 residues. The CDR3 nucleotides are TGTGCCAGCAGTTTTGTAAACAGGGGTTCCTACGAGCAGTACTTC. It is translated as CASSFVNRGSYEQYF.

The V and J genes are TRBV18 and TRBJ1-1; D unresolved. The V gene's germline CDR1 is KGHSH and CDR2 LQKENI. CDR3 length: 13 amino acids. Between the trimmed V and J ends, which lost 3 bases and 4 bases, there was a span of 9 bases. CDR3 coding DNA: TGTGCCAGCTCACCGGGAGTGAGCACTGAAGCTTTCTTT. Translation: CASSPGVSTEAFF.

As concerns this clone: In the same sample, other DNA sequences code for this CDR3. This sequence joins TRBV4-2 and TRBJ2-1; 10 nucleotides match TRBD2. Germline V CDR1 and CDR2: LGHNA, YNFKEQ. The CDR3 extends over 15 amino acids. The V and J ends lost 1 base and 7 bases, in that order; junction bases with no gene match: 4. CDR3 region: CASSQGLAGENEQFF. The DNA for the CDR3 is TGTGCCAGCAGCCAAGGGCTAGCGGGGGAGAATGAGCAGTTCTTC.

The chain is built from TRBV6-2 or TRBV6-3 and TRBJ1-5; 11 positions agree with TRBD1. The CDR3 has 15 amino acids. J lost 5 bases, V lost 6 bases, and 6 bases had no gene match. Germline V gene data show CDR1 as MNHEY and CDR2 as SVGEGT. The CDR3 nucleotides are TGTGCCAGCAGCCACCGGGACAGGGGGTATCAGCCCCAGCATTTT. This translates into CASSHRDRGYQPQHF.